A single sample is the source of the 18 T cell receptor beta chains below, sequenced in a study of blood T cell repertoires in COVID-19. Method: immunoSEQ multiplex PCR; TCRdb's copy keeps in-frame clones and lacks some. Of fewer than 250,000 clones in the sample, roughly 91% are singletons; the top ten hold around 0.83%. Sequenced sample: peripheral blood. These receptors were taken from a man aged 25-45 years with COVID-19, enrolled during active disease.

The rearrangement uses TRBV30 and TRBJ1-2, with 7 bases identical to TRBD1. The CDR3 is 20 residues long. The trim removed 0 bases at V and 0 bases at J, leaving 19 bases unmatched. The germline V gene has CDR1 GTSNPN and CDR2 SVGIG (reference sequence). In DNA, the CDR3 is TGTGCCTGGAGTGTCCTTAGTGGCTTCCGGGACAGTTCAGCTAACTATGGCTACACCTTC. Translated, it gives CAWSVLSGFRDSSANYGYTF.

This rearrangement joins TRBV3-1 (or the pseudogene TRBV3-2) to TRBJ1-6; D perhaps matches TRBD1 (6 bases). CDR3 size: 15 residues. The V gene's germline CDR1 is LGHDT and CDR2 YNNKEL (reference sequence). Trimming cost V 0 bases and J 6 bases, with 9 bases left between them. This CDR3 is CASSQEWGPNSPLHF. In nucleotides, the CDR3 is TGTGCCAGCAGCCAAGAATGGGGGCCTAATTCACCCCTCCACTTT.

CDR3 residues: CASSPSGGADEQYF. DNA for the CDR3: TGTGCCAGCAGCCCAAGCGGGGGGGCCGACGAGCAGTACTTC. The rearrangement uses TRBV7-3 and TRBJ2-7; 10 bases are shared with TRBD2. The CDR3 consists of 14 residues. CDR1 is SGHTA and CDR2 is FQGTGA in the germline V gene. V lost 5 bases and J lost 5; bases outside the gene matches: 6.

The rearrangement uses TRBV2 and TRBJ2-1, with 12 bases matching TRBD2. The junction had 4 bases not matched to a gene; V was cut back by 7 bases and J by 3 bases. Per germline, CDR1 SNHLY and CDR2 FYNNEI. This CDR3 region has 15 residues. CDR3 in DNA: TGTGCCAGCAATCTACTAGCGGGGGGCTACAATGAGCAGTTCTTC. Translated: CASNLLAGGYNEQFF.

The chain links TRBV7-9 to TRBJ2-2; D might be TRBD1 (5 bases). V lost 9 bases and J 4 bases, leaving 12 bases between the germline ends. This CDR3 contains 13 residues. Germline V gene sequence: CDR1 SEHNR, CDR2 FQNEAQ (reference sequence). CDR3 residues: CARRGAATGELFF. As DNA, the CDR3 is TGTGCCAGAAGGGGCGCCGCCACCGGGGAGCTGTTTTTT.

This clone was seen only once. This rearrangement joins TRBV18 to TRBJ2-6; the match to TRBD1 covers 7 bases. The germline V gene has CDR1 KGHSH and CDR2 LQKENI. Unmatched junction bases numbered 9, after V lost 3 bases and J lost 1 base. There are 18 residues in the CDR3. CDR3 sequence: CASSPQTGFASGANVLTF. The DNA for the CDR3 is TGTGCCAGCTCACCGCAGACAGGGTTCGCATCTGGGGCCAACGTCCTGACTTTC.

This rearrangement joins TRBV2 to TRBJ2-3, with TRBD1 matching over 8 bases. Per the germline V gene, CDR1 is SNHLY and CDR2 is FYNNEI. After removal of 6 bases from V and 2 bases from J, the junction contained 7 bases not matched to a gene. CDR3 length: 15 amino acids. Here the CDR3 reads CASRPGQGVTDTQYF. The DNA of the CDR3 is TGTGCCAGCAGACCCGGACAGGGTGTCACAGATACGCAGTATTTT.

The chain carries TRBV30 and TRBJ2-2; TRBD2 might be the D (5 bases). Germline assignment: CDR1 GTSNPN and CDR2 SVGIG (reference sequence). The CDR3 spans 14 residues. The ends were cut back, 2 bases at V and 2 bases at J, with 9 bases in the middle. The CDR3 region is CAWSLGSNTGELFF. The CDR3 nucleotides are TGTGCCTGGAGTCTTGGGAGTAACACCGGGGAGCTGTTTTTT.

The V and J genes are TRBV5-1 and TRBJ1-1, with D perhaps TRBD1 (5 bases). The CDR3 runs to 16 residues. The V gene's germline CDR1 is SGHRS and CDR2 YFSETQ. V lost 0 bases and J 0 bases, leaving 12 bases between the germline ends. The CDR3 reads CASSLAGGNMNTEAFF. The CDR3 DNA follows: TGCGCCAGCAGCTTGGCGGGGGGAAACATGAACACTGAAGCTTTCTTT.

The J gene is TRBJ2-3, the V gene TRBV9, with TRBD1 matching over 7 bases. Germline lookup yields CDR1 SGDLS and CDR2 YYNGEE. CDR3 length: 17 residues. The ends lost 3 bases at V and 1 base at J; junction bases unmatched: 11. For the CDR3, the DNA is TGTGCCAGCAGCGCCCTCCAGGGGGAAAGGGGCACAGATACGCAGTATTTT. Translating gives CASSALQGERGTDTQYF.

This chain links TRBV27 with TRBJ2-3; TRBD1 aligns across 7 bases. Germline V lookup: CDR1 MNHEY, CDR2 SMNVEV (reference sequence). After removal of 6 bases from V and 5 bases from J, the junction contained 11 bases not matched to a gene. This CDR3 has 15 amino acids. In DNA form, the CDR3 reads TGTGCCAGCAGACGCGGTTCCCAGGGGGTAGATACGCAGTATTTT. Translating it yields CASRRGSQGVDTQYF.

This sequence joins TRBV7-9 and TRBJ2-2; D not certain. There are 13 residues in the CDR3. The germline V gene has CDR1 SEHNR and CDR2 FQNEAQ (reference sequence). Trimming took off 6 bases at V and 0 bases at J, with 5 bases between the two ends. As DNA, the CDR3 is TGTGCCAGCAGGGCAGCGAACACCGGGGAGCTGTTTTTT. Translation gives CASRAANTGELFF.

This clone occurred once. The V gene is TRBV7-9, the J gene TRBJ2-1; 8 bases match TRBD2. Germline CDR1 is SEHNR and CDR2 is FQNEAQ (reference sequence). The CDR3 has 18 residues. The junction had 9 bases not matched to a gene; V was cut back by 1 base and J by 1 base. The CDR3 region has the DNA TGTGCCAGCAGCTTAGGCCCCCCTAGCGGGCGATCCTACAATGAGCAGTTCTTC. Its translation is CASSLGPPSGRSYNEQFF.

The gene calls are TRBV5-1 and TRBJ2-1; TRBD2 matches at 8 bases. The CDR3 contains 14 residues. Germline V gene lookup returns CDR1 SGHRS and CDR2 YFSETQ. V trimming: 2 bases; J trimming: 2 bases; junction bases outside the gene matches: 0. The CDR3 sequence is CASSLAGAYNEQFF. The CDR3 DNA reads TGCGCCAGCAGCTTAGCGGGGGCCTACAATGAGCAGTTCTTC. The full variable domain, in which reference TRBV5-1 and TRBJ2-1 provide the parts outside the CDR3, is KAGVTQTPRYLIKTRGQQVTLSCSPISGHRSVSWYQQTPGQGLQFLFEYFSETQRNKGNFPGRFSGRQFSNSRSEMNVSTLELGDSALYLCASSLAGAYNEQFFGPGTRLTVL.

This chain links TRBV5-6 with TRBJ1-6, with TRBD1 matching 7 bases. V was clipped by 4 bases and J by 6 bases; unmatched bases: 4. The CDR3 is made up of 14 amino acids. Germline CDR1 SGHDT, CDR2 YYEEEE. The CDR3 DNA sequence: TGTGCCAGCAGCGCGACAGGGCTTAATTCACCCCTCCACTTT. Translated, it gives CASSATGLNSPLHF.

The V gene is TRBV5-1, the J gene TRBJ1-3; D is possibly TRBD1 (5 bases). The CDR3 runs to 14 residues. Germline V gene sequence: CDR1 SGHRS, CDR2 YFSETQ. The germline V and J ends were trimmed by 4 bases and 2 bases, with 10 bases remaining between them. CDR3 DNA: TGCGCCAGCAGCCCCGGGGGGGCTGGAAACACCATATATTTT. It translates to CASSPGGAGNTIYF.

J is TRBJ2-5 and V is TRBV3-1 (or the pseudogene TRBV3-2); D is possibly TRBD1 (5 bases). Trimming pared 1 base from V and 5 bases from J, leaving 8 bases between. The length of the CDR3 is 13 residues. Germline values: CDR1 LGHDT, CDR2 YNNKEL (reference sequence). CDR3 nucleotide sequence: TGTGCCAGCAGCCAAGTGGGGCTGGAGACCCAGTACTTC. Translating gives CASSQVGLETQYF.

The chain employs TRBV5-4 and TRBJ2-5; 7 bases are shared with TRBD2. CDR3 length: 15 amino acids. J was trimmed by 2 bases and V by 3 bases; bases with no gene match: 7. Looked up from germline, CDR1 is SGHNT and CDR2 is YYREEE (reference sequence). CDR3 DNA: TGTGCCAGCAGCTCGGCACTAGCGAGGCAAGAGACCCAGTACTTC. Its translation is CASSSALARQETQYF.